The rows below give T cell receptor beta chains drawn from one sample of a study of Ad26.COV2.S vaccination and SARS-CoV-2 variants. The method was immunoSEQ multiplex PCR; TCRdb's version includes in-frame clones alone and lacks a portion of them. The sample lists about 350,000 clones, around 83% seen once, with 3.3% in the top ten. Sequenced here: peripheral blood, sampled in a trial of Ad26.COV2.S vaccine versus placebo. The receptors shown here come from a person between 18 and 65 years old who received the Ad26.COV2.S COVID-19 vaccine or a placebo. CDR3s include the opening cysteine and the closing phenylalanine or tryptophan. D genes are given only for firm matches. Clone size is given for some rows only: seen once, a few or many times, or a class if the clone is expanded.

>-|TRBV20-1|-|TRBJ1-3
CSASRGNTIYF
TGCAGTGCTAGTCGGGGAAACACCATATATTTT
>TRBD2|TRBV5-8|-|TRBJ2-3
CASSLTVAGIRTDTQYF
TGTGCCAGCAGCTTGACCGTAGCGGGGATCCGCACAGATACGCAGTATTTT
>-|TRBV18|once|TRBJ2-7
CASSPTFYEQYF
TGTGCCAGCTCACCAACCTTCTACGAGCAGTACTTC
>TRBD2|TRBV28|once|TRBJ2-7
CASSLASGQPYEQYF
TGTGCCAGCAGTTTAGCTAGCGGCCAACCCTACGAGCAGTACTTC
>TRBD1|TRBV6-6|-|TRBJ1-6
CASSLPDRGNGNSPLHF
TGTGCCAGCAGTCTACCGGACAGGGGAAACGGGAATTCACCCCTCCACTTT
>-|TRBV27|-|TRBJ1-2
CASSLGGDGYTF
TGTGCCAGCAGTTTAGGAGGGGACGGCTACACCTTC
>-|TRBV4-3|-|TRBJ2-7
CASSRSPGIEQYF
TGCGCCAGCAGCCGATCCCCGGGGATCGAGCAGTACTTC
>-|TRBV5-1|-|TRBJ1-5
CASSRLGAPPSGNQPQHF
TGCGCCAGCAGCCGTCTGGGAGCGCCCCCAAGTGGCAATCAGCCCCAGCATTTT
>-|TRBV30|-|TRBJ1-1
CAWSVQRTLVEAFF
TGTGCCTGGAGTGTACAGAGAACGTTAGTTGAAGCTTTCTTT
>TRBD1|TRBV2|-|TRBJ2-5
CASEPRTGSETQYF
TGTGCCAGCGAGCCCAGGACAGGGAGTGAGACCCAGTACTTC
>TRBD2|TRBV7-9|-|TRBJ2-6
CASSSLAWAGANVLTF
TGTGCCAGCAGCTCACTAGCGTGGGCCGGGGCCAACGTCCTGACTTTC
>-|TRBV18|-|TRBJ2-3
CASSLGQQTDTQYF
TGTGCCAGCTCACTCGGACAGCAGACAGATACGCAGTATTTT
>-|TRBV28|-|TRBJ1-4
CASMAGQANLEKLFF
TGTGCCAGCATGGCGGGGCAGGCTAATTTGGAAAAACTGTTTTTT
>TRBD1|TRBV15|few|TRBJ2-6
CATSRGQGAGANVLTF
TGTGCCACCAGCAGAGGGCAGGGGGCTGGGGCCAACGTCCTGACTTTC
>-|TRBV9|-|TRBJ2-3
CASSVGTGRSTDTQYF
TGTGCCAGCAGCGTAGGAACGGGGAGGAGCACAGATACGCAGTATTTT
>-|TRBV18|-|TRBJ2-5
CASSGGRQETQYF
TGTGCCAGCTCAGGGGGCAGACAAGAGACCCAGTACTTC
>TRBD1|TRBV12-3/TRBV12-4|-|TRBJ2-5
CASSLAGGETQYF
TGTGCCAGCAGTTTAGCAGGGGGCGAGACCCAGTACTTC
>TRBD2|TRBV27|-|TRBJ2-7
CASSPLGGVRREQYF
TGTGCCAGCAGTCCCCTCGGGGGGGTCCGTCGTGAGCAGTACTTC
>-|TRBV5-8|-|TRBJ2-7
CANQGIAGAYEQYF
TGTGCCAACCAGGGGATAGCGGGCGCCTACGAGCAGTACTTC
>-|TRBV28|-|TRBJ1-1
CASSLGRRNTEAFF
TGTGCCAGCAGTTTAGGTCGGCGGAACACTGAAGCTTTCTTT
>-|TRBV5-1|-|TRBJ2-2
CASSFREVRELFF
TGCGCCAGCAGCTTCAGGGAGGTGCGGGAGCTGTTTTTT
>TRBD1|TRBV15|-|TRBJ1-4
CATSRDSGTGNEKLFF
TGTGCCACCAGCAGAGATTCCGGGACAGGGAATGAAAAACTGTTTTTT
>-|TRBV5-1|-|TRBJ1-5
CASSPVDRANQPQHF
TGCGCCAGCAGCCCGGTTGACCGGGCCAATCAGCCCCAGCATTTT
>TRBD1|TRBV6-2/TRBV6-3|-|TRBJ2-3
CASSLLGQGTDTQYF
TGTGCCAGCAGCCTCTTAGGACAGGGCACAGATACGCAGTATTTT
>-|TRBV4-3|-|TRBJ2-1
CASSQVSHSYNEQFF
TGCGCCAGCAGCCAAGTTTCGCACTCCTACAATGAGCAGTTCTTC
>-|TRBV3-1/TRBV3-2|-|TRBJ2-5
CASSQSPGGQQTQYF
TGTGCCAGCAGCCAATCCCCGGGCGGCCAACAGACCCAGTACTTC